This T cell receptor beta chain was identified in a study of glioma-infiltrating T cells. General study results and limits: CDR3 overlap between tissue and blood was very small.

The CDR3 has 13 residues. Trimming shortened V by 7 bases and J by 3 bases, and 9 bases separated the two germline ends. In germline, CDR1 is MNHEY, CDR2 SVGEGT. This clonotype was seen more than once but under ten times. Its antigen is unknown. A much larger clone sits a single nucleotide away, making a read error possible. Amplification of TCR alpha and beta CDR3 regions from RNA used iRepertoire nested multiplex PCR. TCRdb analysed the multiplex PCR reads with MiXCR anew, one entry per CDR3 protein. The top ten hold more than 10% of the sample, which has about 410,000 distinct CDR3 sequences, 41% seen once.

The chain employs TRBV6-2 or TRBV6-3 and TRBJ2-2; D is perhaps TRBD2 (6 bases). The TCR sequence derives from a human donor with low-grade glioma or glioblastoma, undergoing nonglioma brain surgery, or in good health (not recorded which). Sequenced sample: glioma tissue, nonneoplastic brain tissue, or PBMCs (not recorded which). The CDR3 here is CASTSVDTGELFF. CDR3 nucleotides: TGTGCCAGCACTAGCGTTGACACCGGGGAGCTGTTTTTT.